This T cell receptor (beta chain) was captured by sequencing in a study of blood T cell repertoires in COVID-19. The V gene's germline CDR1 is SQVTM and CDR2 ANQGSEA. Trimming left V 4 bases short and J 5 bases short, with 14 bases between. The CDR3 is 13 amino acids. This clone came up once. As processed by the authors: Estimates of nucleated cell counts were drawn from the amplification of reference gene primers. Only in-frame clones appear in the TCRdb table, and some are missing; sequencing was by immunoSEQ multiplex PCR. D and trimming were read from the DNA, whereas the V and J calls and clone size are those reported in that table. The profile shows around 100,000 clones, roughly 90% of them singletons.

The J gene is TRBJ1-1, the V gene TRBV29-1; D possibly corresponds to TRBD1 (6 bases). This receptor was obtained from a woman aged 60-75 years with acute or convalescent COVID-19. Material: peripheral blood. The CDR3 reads CSVATGKDTEAFF. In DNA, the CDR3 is TGCAGCGTTGCCACAGGGAAGGATACTGAAGCTTTCTTT. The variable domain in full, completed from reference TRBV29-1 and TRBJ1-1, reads SAVISQKPSRDICQRGTSLTIQCQVDSQVTMMFWYRQQPGQSLTLIATANQGSEATYESGFVIDKFPISRPNLTFSTLTVSNMSPEDSSIYLCSVATGKDTEAFFGQGTRLTVV.